The 21 T cell receptor beta chains given below trace back to one sample, sequenced in a study of blood T cell repertoires in COVID-19. The protocol was immunoSEQ multiplex PCR, while the TCRdb copy is restricted to in-frame clones and leaves out a portion. The sample lists some 230,000 clones, 75% to 85% occurring once. The sequenced material came from peripheral blood. These receptors all stem from a woman aged 50 to 65 with acute or convalescent COVID-19.

The CDR3: CASSPEGQGAHEQYF. The DNA of the CDR3 is TGTGCCAGCAGCCCAGAGGGGCAGGGGGCACACGAGCAGTACTTC. V is TRBV5-6 and J is TRBJ2-7; 8 nucleotides align to TRBD1. CDR1 and CDR2 from the germline V gene are SGHDT and YYEEEE. V lost 4 bases and J lost 5; bases outside the gene matches: 11. The CDR3 consists of 15 residues.

The chain couples TRBV6-5 to TRBJ2-1; D possibly corresponds to TRBD2 (6 bases). The CDR3 totals 15 residues. The V end was cut by 6 bases, the J end by 7 bases, with 19 bases between. Germline CDR1 and CDR2: MNHEY and SVGAGI. CDR3 bases: TGTGCCAGCAGCCCCTGGACTCAGGGAGGAAATGAGCAGTTCTTC. This gives the protein CASSPWTQGGNEQFF.

This chain uses TRBV4-1 with TRBJ2-7; D might be TRBD1 (5 bases). V dropped 1 base and J dropped 7 bases, with 11 bases sitting between them. This CDR3 is built from 13 residues. Germline lookup yields CDR1 MGHRA and CDR2 YSYEKL. DNA of the CDR3: TGCGCCAGCAGCCAAGTCAGGGTGGGTGAGCAGTACTTC. Translation gives CASSQVRVGEQYF.

CDR3 loop: CASSLALGQAYEQYF. The CDR3 DNA sequence: TGTGCCAGCAGCTTAGCCCTCGGACAGGCCTACGAGCAGTACTTC. J is TRBJ2-7 and V is TRBV7-2; 7 positions agree with TRBD1. There are 15 residues in the CDR3. The trim removed 0 bases at V and 2 bases at J, leaving 4 bases unmatched. Germline values: CDR1 SGHTA, CDR2 FQGNSA. The full variable domain, in which reference TRBV7-2 and TRBJ2-7 provide the parts outside the CDR3, is GAGVSQSPSNKVTEKGKDVELRCDPISGHTALYWYRQSLGQGLEFLIYFQGNSAPDKSGLPSDRFSAERTGGSVSTLTIQRTQQEDSAVYLCASSLALGQAYEQYFGPGTRLTVT.

V is TRBV7-9 and J is TRBJ1-2, with D unresolved. Germline V gene sequence: CDR1 SEHNR, CDR2 FQNEAQ (reference sequence). This CDR3 comprises 17 residues. V lost 1 base and J lost 7, with 22 bases in between. The CDR3 DNA follows: TGTGCCAGCAGCTTAGTTGGGCAGGCCAGAAGAGTCCCTGGCTACACCTTC. Its translation is CASSLVGQARRVPGYTF.

This chain links TRBV7-9 with TRBJ2-1; 7 bases fit TRBD2. The CDR3 has 15 residues. The V gene's germline CDR1 is SEHNR and CDR2 FQNEAQ (reference sequence). Trimming removed 5 bases from V and 9 bases from J; junction bases left unmatched: 13. CDR3 sequence: CASSPRRDYLIEQFF. The CDR3 nucleotides read TGTGCCAGCAGCCCCAGGCGGGACTACCTCATTGAGCAGTTCTTC.

The chain links TRBV11-2 to TRBJ2-5; D is ambiguous. The V end was cut by 0 bases, the J end by 7 bases, with 6 bases between. The CDR3 has 12 residues. Germline V gene sequence: CDR1 SGHAT, CDR2 FQNNGV. CDR3 in amino acids: CASSLEGRTQYF. The CDR3 region has the DNA TGTGCCAGCAGCTTAGAGGGCAGGACCCAGTACTTC.

This chain joins TRBV2 and TRBJ1-3; D unclear. The length of the CDR3 is 14 residues. CDR1 and CDR2 (germline): SNHLY, FYNNEI. Between the trimmed V and J ends, which lost 5 bases and 4 bases, there was a span of 12 bases. This CDR3 reads CASSKARGGNTIYF. The DNA of the CDR3 is TGTGCCAGCAGTAAGGCCCGGGGAGGAAACACCATATATTTT.

A few counts support this clone. The chain recombines TRBV27 with TRBJ2-1; D possibly corresponds to TRBD2 (6 bases). V dropped 4 bases and J dropped 5 bases, with 15 bases sitting between them. The CDR3 is 15 residues long. Germline V gene data show CDR1 as MNHEY and CDR2 as SMNVEV (reference sequence). Here the CDR3 DNA reads TGTGCCAGCAGTTCACTAGCAGTTATTAACAATGAGCAGTTCTTC. It translates to CASSSLAVINNEQFF.

The CDR3 coding sequence is TGTGCCAGTAACCCGGGGGGCCCTGAAGCTTTCTTT. Its protein is CASNPGGPEAFF. The rearrangement uses TRBV12-3 or TRBV12-4 and TRBJ1-1; weak D call: TRBD1 (6 bases). There are 12 residues in the CDR3. Trimming took off 9 bases at V and 6 bases at J, with 14 bases between the two ends.

The chain employs TRBV19 and TRBJ2-2; possibly TRBD1 for D (6 bases). Germline V gene data show CDR1 as LNHDA and CDR2 as SQIVND (reference sequence). The CDR3 consists of 13 residues. The V gene lost 7 bases and the J gene lost 5 bases, with 11 bases spanning the gap. The CDR3 DNA is TGTGCCAGTACTCCGAGGGGGACCGGGGAGCTGTTTTTT. Protein sequence: CASTPRGTGELFF.

V and J are TRBV5-1 and TRBJ1-1; TRBD1 is a possible D gene (5 bases). V was cut by 5 bases and J by 4 bases, with 21 bases left in between. CDR1 SGHRS and CDR2 YFSETQ come from the germline V gene. The CDR3 is made up of 16 amino acids. DNA for the CDR3: TGCGCCAGCAGTTCAGGGACTTCACCGAGGAGCACTGAAGCTTTCTTT. Amino acid sequence: CASSSGTSPRSTEAFF.

J is TRBJ2-1 and V is TRBV13; 9 positions match TRBD2. Trimming at V came to 2 bases and at J to 3 bases, leaving 2 bases not matched to a gene. CDR1 and CDR2 (germline): PRHDT, FYEKMQ (reference sequence). The CDR3 length is 15 residues. The CDR3 nucleotides read TGTGCCAGCAGCTTAAGTAGCGGGGGCTACAATGAGCAGTTCTTC. Protein: CASSLSSGGYNEQFF.

V and J are TRBV28 and TRBJ1-3, with D uncertain. In germline, CDR1 is MDHEN, CDR2 SYDVKM. The CDR3 has 13 residues. Trimming shortened V by 3 bases and J by 3 bases, and 6 bases separated the two germline ends. DNA of the CDR3: TGTGCCAGCAGTTTCTCGGGTGGAAACACCATATATTTT. This codes for CASSFSGGNTIYF.

The chain carries TRBV19 and TRBJ2-3, with D possibly TRBD1 on 6 matching bases. V gave up 4 bases and J gave up 2 bases, with 22 bases separating them. The CDR3 runs 18 residues. CDR1 is LNHDA and CDR2 is SQIVND in the germline V gene (reference sequence). This CDR3 reads CASSKRAGIRGNTDTQYF. CDR3 bases: TGTGCCAGTAGTAAAAGGGCCGGGATAAGGGGGAACACAGATACGCAGTATTTT.

This CDR3 reads CASSEDRGSYNEQFF. DNA of the CDR3: TGTGCCAGCAGTGAGGACAGGGGGTCCTACAATGAGCAGTTCTTC. V gene TRBV2 combines with J gene TRBJ2-1, with 10 bases aligning to TRBD1. Germline values: CDR1 SNHLY, CDR2 FYNNEI. The CDR3 totals 15 residues. The trim removed 3 bases at V and 1 base at J, leaving 0 bases unmatched.

This clone was recorded a few times. The V and J genes are TRBV4-1 and TRBJ2-5; TRBD2 aligns across 7 bases. Germline CDR1 reads MGHRA; CDR2 reads YSYEKL. V shed 0 bases, J shed 4 bases, and the junction held 5 bases outside the gene matches. The CDR3 consists of 15 residues. The DNA for the CDR3 is TGCGCCAGCAGCCAAGAAGGGAGGGCCGCAGAGACCCAGTACTTC. Residues: CASSQEGRAAETQYF.

The genes are TRBV6-5 and TRBJ2-2; unclear D gene. V was cut by 7 bases and J by 2 bases, with 11 bases left in between. CDR3 length equals 14 residues. Germline V gene data show CDR1 as MNHEY and CDR2 as SVGAGI. The CDR3 loop reads CASIRSSNTGELFF. The DNA of the CDR3 is TGTGCCAGCATTAGATCCTCAAACACCGGGGAGCTGTTTTTT.

The table lists this clone with a few counts. The chain is built from TRBV29-1 and TRBJ1-1, with a possible D match to TRBD1 (5 bases). The germline gives CDR1 SQVTM, CDR2 ANQGSEA. V was clipped by 6 bases and J by 1 base, with 15 bases between them. The CDR3 extends over 14 amino acids. The CDR3 coding sequence is TGCAGCGTACAGACGGGACTCAGGAACACTGAAGCTTTCTTT. Its translation: CSVQTGLRNTEAFF.

The V and J genes are TRBV2 and TRBJ2-7; no reliable D call. Per the germline V gene, CDR1 is SNHLY and CDR2 is FYNNEI. The V end was cut by 1 base, the J end by 4 bases, with 8 bases between. The CDR3 totals 13 residues. CDR3 in DNA: TGTGCCAGCAGTGAAGGAGGAATTTACGAGCAGTACTTC. Translation: CASSEGGIYEQYF.

The V and J genes are TRBV3-1 (or the pseudogene TRBV3-2) and TRBJ2-3, with D perhaps matching TRBD2 (6 bases). Trimming took 0 bases from V and 2 from J, leaving 15 bases between them. Germline CDR1 is LGHDT and CDR2 is YNNKEL (reference sequence). The CDR3 consists of 17 residues. The DNA for the CDR3 is TGTGCCAGCAGCCAAGAAGTTCCGGGACTCGTCACAGATACGCAGTATTTT. It specifies CASSQEVPGLVTDTQYF.